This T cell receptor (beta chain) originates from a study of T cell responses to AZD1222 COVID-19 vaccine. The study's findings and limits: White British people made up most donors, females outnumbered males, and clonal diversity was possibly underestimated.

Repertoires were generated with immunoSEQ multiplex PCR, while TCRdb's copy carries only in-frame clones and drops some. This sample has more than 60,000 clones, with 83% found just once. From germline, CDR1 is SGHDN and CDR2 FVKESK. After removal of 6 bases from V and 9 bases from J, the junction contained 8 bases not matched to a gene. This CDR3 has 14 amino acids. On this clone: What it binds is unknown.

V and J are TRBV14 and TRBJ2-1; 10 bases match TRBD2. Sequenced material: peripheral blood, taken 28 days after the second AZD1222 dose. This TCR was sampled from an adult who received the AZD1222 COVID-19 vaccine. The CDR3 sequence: CASRTSGWGGEQFF. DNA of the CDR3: TGTGCCAGCAGGACTAGCGGGTGGGGTGGTGAGCAGTTCTTC. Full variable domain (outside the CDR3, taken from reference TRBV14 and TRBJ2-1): EAGVTQFPSHSVIEKGQTVTLRCDPISGHDNLYWYRRVMGKEIKFLLHFVKESKQDESGMPNNRFLAERTGGTYSTLKVQPAELEDSGVYFCASRTSGWGGEQFFGPGTRLTVL.